The source of this TCR beta chain is a study of vaccination and CD4 T cells after COVID-19. Whole-study context: Cellular stimulation was performed using overlapping spike peptides derived from SARS-CoV-2, HCoV-NL63, HCoV-OC43 and HCoV-229E.

This clonotype is categorized as medium-sized (0.01 to 0.1%). Antigen: not known. The treatment here: roughly 11-day PBMC culture with coronavirus spike peptide pools or control peptides (ViraFEST assay). With the Oncomine TCR Beta short-read assay, DNA from cultured CD4+ T cells was sequenced. Via MiXCR, TCRdb re-called the PCR reads, giving one row per CDR3 protein. The sample carries about 4,200 distinct CDR3 sequences, about 27% recorded once. Trimming left V 2 bases short and J 1 base short, with 8 bases between. The CDR3 has 14 residues. CDR1 is SNHLY and CDR2 is FYNNEI in the germline V gene. The chain has TRBV2 and TRBJ1-2; D gene uncertain. This TCR was sampled from a human donor who had recovered from COVID-19. Material: CD4+ T cells from blood, cultured in vitro. This chain's CDR3 is CASSETQDNYGYTF. The DNA for the CDR3 is TGTGCCAGCAGTGAAACGCAGGATAACTATGGCTACACCTTC.